This TCR beta chain was identified in a study of beta chain features in type 1 diabetes. Study outcomes and limitations: There were fewer insertions and more deletions at the VDJ junctions of type 1 diabetes patients.

Of the isolated RNA, all was reverse transcribed, and so the sequenced material was expressed TCRB transcripts. An average of around 3.9 million reads was obtained for naive, central memory and regulatory T cell samples. Generated by immunoSEQ multiplex PCR, the TCRdb table keeps only in-frame clones and is missing some. The sample lists about 350,000 clones, 20% occurring once. This clone showed up just a few times. The antigen remains undetermined. Based on CD45RO/CCR7/CD25/CD127/CD95/CD27, CD4+ regulatory, stem cell-like memory, naive and central memory cells were sorted. The sequence derives from a woman aged 18-29 years in good health. The sequencing input was naive CD4+ T cells from blood.

CDR3 residues: CASRRFGTSGTDTQYF. In DNA form, the CDR3 reads TGCGCCAGCAGGAGGTTCGGGACTAGCGGCACAGATACGCAGTATTTT. The chain joins TRBV5-1 to TRBJ2-3; 10 nucleotides agree with TRBD2. CDR3 size: 16 residues. Germline values: CDR1 SGHRS, CDR2 YFSETQ. Trimming cost V 5 bases and J 1 base; bases outside gene matches: 7.